Following are 25 T cell receptor beta chains from one sample sequenced in a study of molecular identifiers for immune sequencing clone quantification (dated by TCRdb to the late 2010s). Libraries were built with PCR. TCRdb records Illumina HiSeq 4000 as the sequencer. The public reads were reprocessed in TCRdb via fastp at Q25 and MiXCR, keeping in-frame beta chains. Rows with a matching CDR3 protein are joined into one entry that keeps the most common DNA and genes. The sample data list around 470,000 distinct CDR3 sequences, and about a fifth of these were observed just once. Around 0.84% of the sample belongs to the ten largest clones. Sequenced material: naive CD8+ T cells from blood, with Jurkat cell RNA spiked in. The cell subset or site label, read with the paper, signifies: FACS-sorted CD8+CD4-CCR7+CD45RA+ naive T cells. All receptors come from a human donor in good health. Some libraries in this study had Jurkat cell RNA spiked in.

The V and J genes are TRBV20-1 and TRBJ2-3; possible D gene TRBD2, 5 bases. Trimming removed 5 bases at V and 0 bases at J, with 12 bases between. The germline V gene has CDR1 DFQATT and CDR2 SNEGSKA (reference sequence). The length of the CDR3 is 14 residues. CDR3 sequence: CSAPDSLSTDTQYF. CDR3 in DNA: TGCAGTGCTCCGGACTCCCTGAGCACAGATACGCAGTATTTT.

This clonotype came up many times. This sequence joins TRBV7-9 and TRBJ2-6; TRBD1 is a possible D gene (5 bases). The V gene lost 4 bases and the J gene lost 2 bases, with 12 bases spanning the gap. This CDR3 has 16 residues. Germline V gene data show CDR1 as SEHNR and CDR2 as FQNEAQ (reference sequence). Here the CDR3 reads CASSSKAGTGANVLTF. In DNA, the CDR3 is TGTGCCAGCAGCTCCAAGGCAGGGACTGGGGCCAACGTCCTGACTTTC.

To note about this clonotype: Being one base from a much bigger clone, this may be a read error. The chain has TRBV12-3 or TRBV12-4 and TRBJ1-5; the D gene is possibly TRBD1 (6 bases). V was pared by 6 bases and J by 5 bases, with 14 bases between. The CDR3 totals 14 residues. This chain's CDR3 is CASSHQGSHQPQHF. CDR3 coding DNA: TGTGCCAGCAGCCACCAGGGGTCCCATCAGCCCCAGCATTTT.

With regard to this clonotype: This may be a read error, as it is one base from a much larger clone. This chain uses TRBV4-3 with TRBJ2-7; 9 bases line up with TRBD1. This CDR3 spans 15 amino acids. V lost 4 bases to trimming and J lost 3 bases; unmatched junction nucleotides: 7. CDR1 and CDR2 from the germline V gene are LGHNA and YSLEER. In DNA form, the CDR3 reads TGCGCCAGCAGCCGAGAGAGGGACAGGGTCTACGAGCAGTACTTC. Protein: CASSRERDRVYEQYF.

This clonotype was seen only a few times. A much larger clone differs from this one at a single base, so this may be a read error. The rearrangement links TRBV10-3 to TRBJ2-7; no firm D call. Trimming cost V 3 bases and J 0 bases, with 3 bases left between them. CDR1 is ENHRY, CDR2 SYGVKD, per germline. This CDR3 is 12 amino acids long. In DNA, the CDR3 is TGTGCCATCAGTGATGCCTCCTACGAGCAGTACTTC. The encoded protein is CAISDASYEQYF.

About this clonotype itself: In this CDR3 the conserved last residue, phenylalanine or tryptophan, is missing, so a read error is likely. The rearrangement joins TRBV14 to TRBJ2-7, with D maybe TRBD2 (7 bases). The germline gives CDR1 SGHDN, CDR2 FVKESK. The CDR3 runs to 14 residues. Trimming stripped 3 bases from V and 6 bases from J, with 15 bases between. In nucleotides, the CDR3 is TGTGCCAGCAGCCAGGCGCGGGGGCCGGGCGAGCAGTACCTC. It translates to CASSQARGPGEQYL.

This clonotype was detected once. The V call is TRBV6-5, the J call TRBJ2-2; 15 bases match TRBD2. The V segment lost 6 bases and the J segment 3 bases; nucleotides outside the gene matches: 14. The CDR3 is 20 residues long. Germline values: CDR1 MNHEY, CDR2 SVGAGI. The CDR3 is CASSLPGLAGGTLYTGELFF. The CDR3 nucleotides read TGTGCCAGCAGCCTGCCGGGACTAGCGGGGGGTACCCTCTACACCGGGGAGCTGTTTTTT.

This clonotype was observed many times. This chain connects TRBV30 to TRBJ1-1; the D gene is possibly TRBD1 (5 bases). Looked up from germline, CDR1 is GTSNPN and CDR2 is SVGIG (reference sequence). The CDR3 totals 12 residues. CDR3 DNA: TGTGCACCCCGTAACTTGGGGGCTGAAGCTTTCTTT. This gives the protein CAPRNLGAEAFF.

The chain has TRBV5-4 and TRBJ2-7; TRBD1 aligns across 8 bases. The CDR3 totals 14 residues. V lost 4 bases to trimming and J lost 3 bases; unmatched junction nucleotides: 6. Germline V gene lookup returns CDR1 SGHNT and CDR2 YYREEE (reference sequence). The CDR3: CASSTTGEDYEQYF. The DNA of the CDR3 is TGTGCCAGCAGCACGACAGGGGAAGACTACGAGCAGTACTTC.

This clonotype has ten or more counts. The chain carries TRBV20-1 and TRBJ2-7; 7 bases align to TRBD1. Germline values: CDR1 DFQATT, CDR2 SNEGSKA (reference sequence). V was clipped by 2 bases and J by 4 bases; unmatched bases: 5. The CDR3 spans 13 residues. Written as DNA, the CDR3 is TGCAGTGCTAGATCAAGGGGACAGTACGAGCAGTACTTC. It codes for CSARSRGQYEQYF.

A note on this clonotype: One end of the junction is discordant with germline, which a read error may explain. This sequence joins TRBV4-3 and TRBJ2-7, with D maybe TRBD2 (5 bases). The germline gives CDR1 LGHNA, CDR2 YSLEER. This CDR3 is built from 16 residues. The CDR3 region is CASSPSTASPPGEQHF. In DNA, the CDR3 is TGCGCCAGCAGCCCATCGACGGCGTCGCCCCCTGGGGAGCAGCACTTC.

This clonotype was detected once. It may be a read error: a sequence one base away is much more abundant. The chain links TRBV20-1 to TRBJ1-1, with 8 bases lining up with TRBD1. CDR1 is DFQATT, CDR2 SNEGSKA, per germline (reference sequence). Trimming removed 6 bases from V and 7 bases from J; junction bases left unmatched: 22. The CDR3 consists of 17 residues. The CDR3 is CSAAESFYRTGLGEAFF. CDR3 nucleotide sequence: TGCAGTGCCGCAGAGTCCTTTTACAGGACAGGGTTGGGTGAAGCTTTCTTT.

In its sample, this clonotype was seen many times. The CDR3 protein is CASSSDSDTQYF. The DNA for the CDR3 is TGTGCCAGCAGTTCCGATAGCGATACGCAGTATTTT. V usage is TRBV6-6 and J usage is TRBJ2-3; D is uncertain. This CDR3 comprises 12 residues. The germline V and J ends were trimmed by 4 bases and 6 bases, with 8 bases remaining between them. The germline V gene encodes CDR1 MNHNY and CDR2 SVGAGI (reference sequence).

There are a few counts of this clonotype. The chain uses TRBV4-1 and TRBJ2-5; D may match TRBD1 or TRBD2 (5 bases each). The CDR3 is 17 residues long. CDR1 and CDR2 (germline): MGHRA, YSYEKL. Deletions cut 3 bases from V and 2 bases from J, with 19 bases between. DNA of the CDR3: TGCGCCAGCAGCCACCGGCCCGGGACCGACCGACAAGAGACCCAGTACTTC. Protein sequence: CASSHRPGTDRQETQYF.

The sample holds a few counts of this clonotype. The gene calls are TRBV15 and TRBJ1-2; no clear D. The germline gives CDR1 LNHNV, CDR2 YYDKDF (reference sequence). This CDR3 has 14 residues. V lost 0 bases and J 0 bases, leaving 5 bases between the germline ends. This chain's CDR3 is CATSRDRANYGYTF. In DNA, the CDR3 is TGTGCCACCAGCAGAGATCGAGCTAACTATGGCTACACCTTC.

This clonotype was seen ten or more times. The chain has TRBV4-3 and TRBJ2-2, with D tentatively TRBD2 (5 bases). The length of the CDR3 is 15 residues. Trimming removed 0 bases from V and 7 bases from J, with 12 bases in between. The germline V gene encodes CDR1 LGHNA and CDR2 YSLEER. CDR3 protein: CASSQEVGVGGELFF. The CDR3 DNA sequence: TGCGCCAGCAGCCAAGAAGTGGGAGTGGGCGGGGAGCTGTTTTTT.

This clonotype turned up a few times. The genes are TRBV30 and TRBJ2-3; D ambiguous. The CDR3 has 13 residues. CDR1 is GTSNPN and CDR2 is SVGIG in the germline V gene (reference sequence). Trimming removed 8 bases at V and 3 bases at J, with 15 bases between. DNA for the CDR3: TGTGCCGGAGACTCATCGGAAACAGATACGCAGTATTTT. This translates into CAGDSSETDTQYF.

J is TRBJ2-7 and V is TRBV5-1, with D maybe TRBD2 (6 bases). Germline V gene sequence: CDR1 SGHRS, CDR2 YFSETQ. V was clipped by 3 bases and J by 0 bases, with 16 bases between them. This CDR3 has 16 residues. CDR3 nucleotides: TGCGCCAGCAGCTCCCCCGGGGGTAGTAGCTCCTACGAGCAGTACTTC. Translating it yields CASSSPGGSSSYEQYF.

The sample holds one count of this clonotype. A clone one base away is much larger, so this may be a read error. The CDR3 nucleotides are TGTGCCAGCAGCGTAGTAGGAGCGGGAGGTGATATGCAGTATTTT. This codes for CASSVVGAGGDMQYF. The V call is TRBV9, the J call TRBJ2-3; 9 nucleotides agree with TRBD2. Germline-derived CDR1 and CDR2 are SGDLS and YYNGEE. The CDR3 totals 15 residues.

This clonotype was counted a few times. The chain links TRBV5-6 to TRBJ1-2, with D unresolved. V lost 0 bases and J lost 0, with 0 bases in between. Germline V lookup: CDR1 SGHDT, CDR2 YYEEEE. This CDR3 has 12 residues. The CDR3 DNA reads as TGTGCCAGCAGCTTGGCTAACTATGGCTACACCTTC. Protein sequence: CASSLANYGYTF.

This clonotype came up a few times. V and J are TRBV7-9 and TRBJ2-7; D is possibly TRBD1 (6 bases). The CDR3 covers 16 residues. The germline V gene has CDR1 SEHNR and CDR2 FQNEAQ (reference sequence). V dropped 1 base and J dropped 7 bases, with 20 bases sitting between them. CDR3 protein: CASSLVVGQPLPEQYF. CDR3 coding DNA: TGTGCCAGCAGCTTAGTCGTTGGACAGCCCCTACCTGAGCAGTACTTC.

This clonotype has more than one count but fewer than ten. The V and J genes are TRBV3-1 and TRBJ2-3; D is undetermined. The germline V and J ends were trimmed by 2 bases and 0 bases, with 15 bases remaining between them. The CDR3 length is 17 residues. Germline V CDR1 and CDR2: LGHDT, YNNKEL (reference sequence). Here the CDR3 reads CASSQSEATFSTDTQYF. In DNA, the CDR3 is TGTGCCAGCAGCCAAAGTGAAGCAACCTTTAGCACAGATACGCAGTATTTT.

This clonotype appeared a few times. This chain links TRBV6-5 with TRBJ1-5, with D tentatively TRBD1 (5 bases). The V gene lost 6 bases and the J gene lost 2 bases, with 14 bases spanning the gap. CDR3 length: 15 amino acids. Germline V gene data show CDR1 as MNHEY and CDR2 as SVGAGI. CDR3 DNA: TGTGCCAGCAGCGACAGCAATTGGGGCAATCAGCCCCAGCATTTT. It translates to CASSDSNWGNQPQHF.

The table lists this clonotype with many counts. V usage is TRBV4-1 and J usage is TRBJ2-3; tentative D call: TRBD1 (5 bases). The CDR3 is 15 amino acids. Trimming shortened V by 1 base and J by 2 bases, and 10 bases separated the two germline ends. Germline V gene sequence: CDR1 MGHRA, CDR2 YSYEKL. The CDR3 bases are TGCGCCAGCAGCCAAGGGACACCTCTCACAGATACGCAGTATTTT. This sequence encodes CASSQGTPLTDTQYF.

The rearrangement links TRBV11-2 to TRBJ2-7, with unresolved D. Germline-derived CDR1 and CDR2 are SGHAT and FQNNGV. V was cut by 2 bases and J by 2 bases, with 19 bases left in between. CDR3 length: 17 amino acids. In nucleotides, the CDR3 is TGTGCCAGCAGCTTAAGTCTCCGTTACAGTAAAGCCTACGAGCAGTACTTC. This codes for CASSLSLRYSKAYEQYF.